The 32 T cell receptor beta chains in this list originate from one sample, sequenced in a study of blood T cells in healthy people across ages. A J-beta primer mix and a sample-barcoded 5' primer were used in a second PCR of roughly 7 to 12 cycles. TCRdb redid the calling of the 5' RACE reads with MiXCR, one entry per CDR3 protein. The sample lists hundreds of thousands of distinct CDR3 sequences; 49% were seen once. Material for sequencing was blood. Receptor source: a woman in her fifties or sixties in good health.

This sequence joins TRBV7-2 and TRBJ2-5, with TRBD2 as a possible D gene (5 bases). Germline V gene lookup returns CDR1 SGHTA and CDR2 FQGNSA. The V and J ends lost 1 base and 5 bases respectively, with 11 bases between them. The CDR3 extends over 14 amino acids. The CDR3: CASSLGRVGETQYF. The CDR3 region has the DNA TGTGCCAGCAGCTTAGGGCGGGTCGGGGAGACCCAGTACTTC.

V gene TRBV29-1 combines with J gene TRBJ1-2, with 11 bases aligning to TRBD1. Losses at the gene ends were 4 bases for V and 3 bases for J; bases not matched to a gene: 10. The CDR3 runs 16 residues. Germline V gene lookup returns CDR1 SQVTM and CDR2 ANQGSEA. The CDR3 region has the DNA TGCAGCGTTGGGGAGGACAGGGGGCGCGGGGACTATGGCTACACCTTC. Its protein product is CSVGEDRGRGDYGYTF. The variable domain in full, with the rest retrieved from reference TRBV29-1 and TRBJ1-2, is SAVISQKPSRDICQRGTSLTIQCQVDSQVTMMFWYRQQPGQSLTLIATANQGSEATYESGFVIDKFPISRPNLTFSTLTVSNMSPEDSSIYLCSVGEDRGRGDYGYTFGSGTRLTVV.

This chain uses TRBV20-1 with TRBJ2-1, with D possibly matching TRBD2 (6 bases). The CDR3 sequence is 14 residues long. From germline, CDR1 is DFQATT and CDR2 SNEGSKA (reference sequence). Trimming removed 4 bases from V and 5 bases from J, with 15 bases in between. The CDR3 spells CSANYGDSNNEQFF. The CDR3 DNA is TGCAGTGCTAACTACGGGGACTCGAACAATGAGCAGTTCTTC.

There are a few counts of this clonotype. The chain is built from TRBV21-1 and TRBJ2-7; the table's D call TRBD2 went unverified against the DNA. TRBV21-1 is termed a pseudogene. The CDR3 extends over 14 amino acids. CDR3 DNA sequence: TGTGCCAGCAGCAAGGCCGGGAGGAGGCACGAGCAGTACTTC. Its protein product is CASSKAGRRHEQYF.

The rearrangement links TRBV21-1 to TRBJ2-4; the table's D call of TRBD1 was not tested on the DNA. TRBV21-1 constitutes a pseudogene. The CDR3 totals 21 residues. The chain's CDR3 is CASSKAGLLGQGFVTKNIQYF. The DNA for the CDR3 is TGTGCCAGCAGCAAAGCGGGATTATTAGGACAGGGGTTTGTAACCAAAAACATTCAGTACTTC.

The genes are TRBV6-5 and TRBJ2-4; either TRBD1 or TRBD2 may supply D (6 bases each). The last part of the DNA fits TRBJ2-7 better; the J call may be wrong. Germline lookup yields CDR1 MNHEY and CDR2 SVGAGI. The CDR3 is 14 amino acids. The CDR3 region is CASSTGGSGGEQYF. The CDR3 DNA sequence: TGTGCCAGCAGTACCGGGGGCAGTGGGGGCGAGCAGTACTTC.

The rearrangement uses TRBV7-9 and TRBJ2-1; tentatively, D is TRBD2 (6 bases). CDR1 is SEHNR, CDR2 FQNEAQ, per germline (reference sequence). V was cut by 3 bases and J by 7 bases, with 19 bases left in between. This CDR3 has 16 amino acids. The DNA of the CDR3 is TGTGCCAGCAGCTTTTCCGGGAGTAGAGTTGCGAATGAGCAGTTCTTC. The encoded protein is CASSFSGSRVANEQFF.

This chain joins TRBV5-1 and TRBJ1-2; 10 bases align to TRBD1. Losses at the gene ends were 3 bases for V and 7 bases for J; bases not matched to a gene: 6. The germline CDR1 and CDR2 sequences are SGHRS and YFSETQ. The CDR3 has 14 residues. The CDR3 loop is CASSSETGGGGYTF. CDR3 nucleotides: TGCGCCAGCAGCTCGGAGACAGGGGGCGGTGGCTACACCTTC.

This chain joins TRBV6-2 or TRBV6-3 and TRBJ2-5, with D possibly TRBD1 on 6 matching bases. This CDR3 comprises 18 residues. V was trimmed by 0 bases and J by 0 bases, leaving 17 bases between them. Per the germline V gene, CDR1 is MNHEY and CDR2 is SVGEGT. The chain's CDR3 is CASSYSRVGQGYQETQYF. CDR3 coding DNA: TGTGCCAGCAGTTACTCCCGTGTGGGGCAGGGGTACCAAGAGACCCAGTACTTC.

The J gene is TRBJ2-1, the V gene TRBV5-6, with D hard to call. The closer fit of TRBJ2-7 to the DNA end suggests the J call may be wrong. CDR1 SGHDT and CDR2 YYEEEE come from the germline V gene. CDR3 size: 13 residues. CDR3 amino acids: CASSLVRVSEQYF. CDR3 nucleotide sequence: TGTGCCAGCAGCTTGGTCAGAGTCTCCGAGCAGTACTTC.

The rearrangement links TRBV9 to TRBJ2-1, with 8 bases fitting TRBD2. The J call may be in error: the DNA end matches TRBJ2-7 better. This CDR3 is 13 amino acids long. CDR1 SGDLS and CDR2 YYNGEE come from the germline V gene. CDR3 loop: CASSAGLDNEQYF. CDR3 nucleotides: TGTGCCAGCAGCGCGGGACTAGACAATGAGCAGTACTTC.

V and J are TRBV7-3 and TRBJ2-5; D is uncertain. Trimming left V 3 bases short and J 1 base short, with 6 bases between. In germline, CDR1 is SGHTA, CDR2 FQGTGA. This CDR3 is 13 amino acids long. CDR3 in DNA: TGTGCCAGCAGCTTGCATTCCCAAGAGACCCAGTACTTC. Translating it yields CASSLHSQETQYF.

In regard to this clonotype: Since a much larger clone is just one base distant, this may be a read error. The V gene is TRBV7-9, the J gene TRBJ2-3; maybe TRBD1 (6 bases). The V end lost 4 bases, the J end lost 0 bases, and 17 bases lay between the germline ends. The CDR3 runs to 17 residues. The germline gives CDR1 SEHNR, CDR2 FQNEAQ (reference sequence). The CDR3 here is CASSSPQGRTSTDTQYF. CDR3 bases: TGTGCCAGCAGCTCCCCCCAGGGGCGGACTAGCACAGATACGCAGTATTTT.

The chain uses TRBV3-1 and TRBJ2-1; the D is unclear. The CDR3 has 14 amino acids. V was cut by 1 base and J by 3 bases, with 7 bases left in between. CDR1 and CDR2 (germline): LGHDT, YNNKEL (reference sequence). CDR3 amino acids: CASSQARYYNEQFF. CDR3 DNA sequence: TGTGCCAGCAGCCAAGCCCGTTACTACAATGAGCAGTTCTTC.

This clonotype came up once. The chain is built from TRBV29-1 and TRBJ2-1; 10 bases line up with TRBD1. V lost 5 bases to trimming and J lost 6 bases; unmatched junction nucleotides: 4. CDR3 length equals 13 residues. The V gene's germline CDR1 is SQVTM and CDR2 ANQGSEA. Here the CDR3 DNA reads TGCAGCGTTCCGACAGGGGGCCTCAATGAGCAGTTCTTC. It encodes CSVPTGGLNEQFF.

This clonotype appeared a few times. CDR3 protein: CASRRKYQETQYF. As DNA, the CDR3 is TGTGCCAGCCGGCGGAAGTACCAAGAGACCCAGTACTTC. This chain connects TRBV7-3 to TRBJ2-5; D is unclear. Germline V gene lookup returns CDR1 SGHTA and CDR2 FQGTGA. CDR3 length equals 13 residues. V was clipped by 8 bases and J by 0 bases, with 10 bases between them.

This clonotype was seen ten or more times. CDR3 nucleotides: TGTGCCAGCAGTGTAAGCGGGAGCACAGATACGCAGTATTTT. It encodes CASSVSGSTDTQYF. The rearrangement joins TRBV9 to TRBJ2-3; D is possibly TRBD2 (6 bases). This CDR3 is 14 amino acids long. Germline V gives CDR1 SGDLS, CDR2 YYNGEE. V lost 5 bases and J 0 bases, leaving 10 bases between the germline ends.

V and J are TRBV3-1 and TRBJ2-5; tentative D call: TRBD2 (5 bases). With 3 bases removed from V and 9 bases from J, the gap between germline ends came to 5 bases. Germline assignment: CDR1 LGHDT and CDR2 YNNKEL (reference sequence). The CDR3 is 10 residues long. The CDR3 loop is CASSQGAQYF. The CDR3 DNA is TGTGCCAGCAGCCAGGGAGCCCAGTACTTC.

This clonotype has only a few counts. The chain couples TRBV12-3 or TRBV12-4 to TRBJ2-7; D might be TRBD2 (5 bases). The CDR3 is 17 residues long. Trimming took off 6 bases at V and 0 bases at J, with 21 bases between the two ends. DNA of the CDR3: TGTGCCAGCAGCCGCATGATTGGTAGCGCGAGCTCCTACGAGCAGTACTTC. Its protein is CASSRMIGSASSYEQYF.

This clonotype turned up a few times. The V and J genes are TRBV2 and TRBJ1-6, with D unresolved. V was cut by 4 bases and J by 6 bases, with 7 bases left in between. CDR1 is SNHLY and CDR2 is FYNNEI in the germline V gene. The CDR3 runs 13 residues. The CDR3 DNA reads as TGTGCCAGCAGTGCCAGCCTTAATTCACCCCTCCACTTT. It encodes CASSASLNSPLHF.

There are a few counts of this clonotype. V and J are TRBV5-5 and TRBJ2-7; D is possibly TRBD1 (6 bases). Germline CDR1 is SGHKS and CDR2 is YYEKEE (reference sequence). CDR3 size: 14 residues. V shed 0 bases and J shed 6 bases, with 13 bases lying between them. CDR3 protein: CASSLAAGVAEQYF. CDR3 nucleotides: TGTGCCAGCAGCTTGGCGGCAGGGGTGGCCGAGCAGTACTTC.

This chain links TRBV29-1 with TRBJ2-1, with 15 bases identical to TRBD2. The CDR3 runs to 15 residues. Germline-derived CDR1 and CDR2 are SQVTM and ANQGSEA. After removal of 7 bases from V and 12 bases from J, the junction contained 13 bases not matched to a gene. CDR3 in DNA: TGCAGCGGTGCGGGATGGACTAGCGGGAGGGCCAGGCAGTTCTTC. Residues: CSGAGWTSGRARQFF.

J is TRBJ2-1 and V is TRBV4-3; TRBD2 aligns across 9 bases. The ends lost 0 bases at V and 0 bases at J; junction bases unmatched: 9. The CDR3 is made up of 19 amino acids. Germline assignment: CDR1 LGHNA and CDR2 YSLEER. In DNA form, the CDR3 reads TGCGCCAGCAGCCAAGATTCAGCGGGAGGACCCTTCTCCTACAATGAGCAGTTCTTC. Its translation is CASSQDSAGGPFSYNEQFF.

CDR3 amino acids: CASSLDVGWREQFF. The CDR3 coding sequence is TGTGCCAGCAGCTTAGACGTCGGGTGGAGAGAGCAGTTCTTC. The chain carries TRBV7-2 and TRBJ2-1, with D uncertain. Germline V gene sequence: CDR1 SGHTA, CDR2 FQGNSA. CDR3 length: 14 amino acids. V was shortened by 1 base and J by 10 bases, with 14 bases between the two germline ends.

The CDR3 region is CASSLTGGNIETQYF. The CDR3 bases are TGTGCCAGCAGCTTAACGGGGGGCAACATAGAGACCCAGTACTTC. The chain couples TRBV5-5 to TRBJ2-5; possibly TRBD2 for D (7 bases). CDR1 and CDR2 from the germline V gene are SGHKS and YYEKEE (reference sequence). This CDR3 spans 15 amino acids. The V end lost 2 bases, the J end lost 4 bases, and 15 bases lay between the germline ends.

About this clonotype itself: A much larger clone is a single base away; this may be a read error. The chain employs TRBV18 and TRBJ2-5, with 9 bases identical to TRBD2. Per germline, CDR1 KGHSH and CDR2 LQKENI. With 3 bases clipped from V and 11 bases from J, the junction kept 13 bases outside the gene matches. This CDR3 is built from 15 residues. The CDR3 DNA sequence: TGTGCCAGCTCACCGAGCGGGAGGTCCTACAATGAGCAGTACTTC. Protein sequence: CASSPSGRSYNEQYF.

This clonotype was recorded a few times. The V and J genes are TRBV4-2 and TRBJ2-3, with 12 positions matching TRBD2. Germline V lookup: CDR1 LGHNA, CDR2 YNFKEQ. This CDR3 contains 16 residues. The junction had 6 bases not matched to a gene; V was cut back by 6 bases and J by 2 bases. CDR3 DNA sequence: TGTGCCAGCAGTCGACTAGCGGGAGAACACACAGATACGCAGTATTTT. As protein: CASSRLAGEHTDTQYF.

J is TRBJ2-1 and V is TRBV4-2, with TRBD2 matching over 7 bases. The germline CDR1 and CDR2 sequences are LGHNA and YNFKEQ. The V and J ends lost 0 bases and 10 bases, in that order; junction bases with no gene match: 12. CDR3 length equals 16 residues. DNA of the CDR3: TGTGCCAGCAGCCAAGAGGGGGGGTTTGGTCTATACGAGCAGTTCTTC. Protein: CASSQEGGFGLYEQFF.

This chain links TRBV7-2 with TRBJ2-5; 15 nucleotides agree with TRBD2. Germline V lookup: CDR1 SGHTA, CDR2 FQGNSA. The V and J ends lost 5 bases and 5 bases, in that order; junction bases with no gene match: 9. CDR3 length: 17 amino acids. Here the CDR3 reads CASSVGLAGGPWETQYF. In DNA form, the CDR3 reads TGTGCCAGCAGCGTCGGACTAGCGGGAGGGCCGTGGGAGACCCAGTACTTC. The entire variable domain, with the rest obtained from reference TRBV7-2 and TRBJ2-5, is as follows: GAGVSQSPSNKVTEKGKDVELRCDPISGHTALYWYRQSLGQGLEFLIYFQGNSAPDKSGLPSDRFSAERTGGSVSTLTIQRTQQEDSAVYLCASSVGLAGGPWETQYFGPGTRLLVL.

V and J are TRBV7-6 and TRBJ2-1, with 9 bases aligning to TRBD2. CDR1 and CDR2 from the germline V gene are SGHVS and FNYEAQ. The CDR3 sequence is 17 residues long. The CDR3 sequence is CTGSLYQGLAASNEQFF. The CDR3 region has the DNA TGTACCGGCAGCTTATACCAGGGACTAGCTGCTTCTAATGAGCAGTTCTTC.

This chain connects TRBV20-1 to TRBJ2-5, with 10 bases fitting TRBD2. TRBJ2-7 matches the DNA end more closely, so the J call is doubtful. The CDR3 extends over 14 amino acids. The germline gives CDR1 DFQATT, CDR2 SNEGSKA (reference sequence). In nucleotides, the CDR3 is TGCAGTGCTAGAGCCGCTAGCGGGAGTTACGAGCAGTACTTC. Residues: CSARAASGSYEQYF.

Written as DNA, the CDR3 is TGTGCCAGCAGTTACGGGGATATGGGGCAGCCCCAGCATTTT. Its protein product is CASSYGDMGQPQHF. V and J are TRBV12-3 or TRBV12-4 and TRBJ1-5; D unresolved. The V end lost 4 bases, the J end lost 7 bases, and 14 bases lay between the germline ends. The CDR3 has 14 residues.